The 18 T cell receptor beta chains reported below all come from one sample, sequenced in a study of CD8 T cells in Susac syndrome. The authors reverse transcribed 0.5 to 1 ug RNA with random hexamers. TCRdb passed the immunoSEQ multiplex PCR reads through MiXCR, listing each CDR3 protein once. Of approximately 120,000 distinct CDR3 sequences detected, 90% to 95% appear once; the ten largest clones hold more than 0.075%. Sequencing was carried out using CD4+ T cells from PBMCs. These receptors all stem from a human donor in good health.

The chain combines TRBV7-6 with TRBJ1-1, with D possibly matching TRBD1 (5 bases). Germline V gives CDR1 SGHVS, CDR2 FNYEAQ. The ends were cut back, 0 bases at V and 0 bases at J, with 8 bases in the middle. This CDR3 contains 15 residues. CDR3 in DNA: TGTGCCAGCAGCTTAGCGAACAGGTTGAACACTGAAGCTTTCTTT. This encodes CASSLANRLNTEAFF.

J is TRBJ1-2 and V is TRBV4-1, with a possible D match to TRBD1 (5 bases). CDR1 and CDR2 from the germline V gene are MGHRA and YSYEKL. The V end lost 1 base, the J end lost 4 bases, and 19 bases lay between the germline ends. The CDR3 runs to 17 residues. CDR3 protein: CASSQGTTGGEGYGYTF. CDR3 in DNA: TGCGCCAGCAGCCAAGGGACGACTGGGGGGGAGGGCTATGGCTACACCTTC.

CDR3 coding DNA: TGTGCCAGCAGCCAAGATCCCCGGGGGCGCGAAACTGAAGCTTTCTTT. Translated: CASSQDPRGRETEAFF. The rearrangement uses TRBV3-1 and TRBJ1-1; D might be TRBD1 (6 bases). Germline V gene lookup returns CDR1 LGHDT and CDR2 YNNKEL (reference sequence). The CDR3 totals 16 residues. The ends were cut back, 0 bases at V and 5 bases at J, with 16 bases in the middle.

This clonotype was detected once. The J gene is TRBJ1-5, the V gene TRBV3-1; no reliable D call. The CDR3 has 14 amino acids. V was cut by 0 bases and J by 6 bases, with 9 bases left in between. Germline V CDR1 and CDR2: LGHDT, YNNKEL (reference sequence). The CDR3 sequence: CASSQDREGQPQHF. The CDR3 DNA sequence: TGTGCCAGCAGCCAAGACCGAGAAGGTCAGCCCCAGCATTTT.

This CDR3 reads CSARERGAGVTGELFF. The CDR3 DNA reads as TGCAGTGCTAGAGAGAGAGGGGCAGGAGTCACCGGGGAGCTGTTTTTT. This rearrangement joins TRBV20-1 to TRBJ2-2; tentatively, D is TRBD1 or TRBD2 (5 bases each). Trimming removed 0 bases at V and 4 bases at J, with 15 bases between. This CDR3 contains 16 residues. CDR1 is DFQATT and CDR2 is SNEGSKA in the germline V gene (reference sequence).

This rearrangement joins TRBV5-4 to TRBJ2-5, with 7 bases lining up with TRBD2. The CDR3 covers 14 residues. Unmatched junction bases numbered 7, after V lost 3 bases and J lost 5 bases. CDR1 is SGHNT and CDR2 is YYREEE in the germline V gene (reference sequence). This CDR3 reads CASSSGRGTETQYF. The CDR3 nucleotides read TGTGCCAGCAGCTCTGGGAGGGGAACGGAGACCCAGTACTTC.

This clonotype came up once. The chain recombines TRBV29-1 with TRBJ2-1, with D perhaps TRBD2 (6 bases). The CDR3 contains 12 residues. In germline, CDR1 is SQVTM, CDR2 ANQGSEA. Trimming shortened V by 5 bases and J by 7 bases, and 12 bases separated the two germline ends. CDR3 DNA: TGCAGCGTTTTCCGGGAGATAAATGAGCAGTTCTTC. Encoded protein: CSVFREINEQFF.

The rearrangement joins TRBV7-2 to TRBJ2-6; no reliable D call. Germline V gives CDR1 SGHTA, CDR2 FQGNSA. V dropped 3 bases and J dropped 1 base, with 7 bases sitting between them. There are 15 residues in the CDR3. This CDR3 is CASSFLNSGANVLTF. The CDR3 DNA reads TGTGCCAGCAGCTTCCTAAATTCTGGGGCCAACGTCCTGACTTTC.

The rearrangement uses TRBV25-1 and TRBJ2-3, with 12 bases aligning to TRBD2. This CDR3 has 16 residues. The germline V gene has CDR1 MGHDK and CDR2 SYGVNS. V was pared by 6 bases and J by 0 bases, with 4 bases of the junction left unmatched. The CDR3, as DNA: TGTGCCAGCAGGTCGACTAGCGGGGGTAGCACAGATACGCAGTATTTT. Protein: CASRSTSGGSTDTQYF.

V usage is TRBV7-2 and J usage is TRBJ2-1; 10 bases are a match to TRBD2. The CDR3 contains 15 residues. Germline CDR1 is SGHTA and CDR2 is FQGNSA. The trim removed 6 bases at V and 6 bases at J, leaving 8 bases unmatched. CDR3 bases: TGTGCCAGCAGTCCGCCTAGCGGGAGCTTCAATGAGCAGTTCTTC. Translation gives CASSPPSGSFNEQFF.

The chain employs TRBV5-1 and TRBJ1-2; maybe TRBD1 (5 bases). This CDR3 is built from 15 residues. Trimming took 0 bases from V and 4 from J, leaving 13 bases between them. From germline, CDR1 is SGHRS and CDR2 YFSETQ. CDR3 loop: CASSLERGEGYGYTF. CDR3 in DNA: TGCGCCAGCAGCTTGGAGAGGGGAGAAGGCTATGGCTACACCTTC.

The chain employs TRBV6-5 and TRBJ2-7; a weak D match, TRBD2 (5 bases). Trimming pared 8 bases from V and 0 bases from J, leaving 8 bases between. This CDR3 comprises 12 residues. Germline CDR1 is MNHEY and CDR2 is SVGAGI. This CDR3 is CASVGSSYEQYF. The CDR3 DNA sequence: TGTGCCAGCGTAGGGAGCTCCTACGAGCAGTACTTC.

The J gene is TRBJ2-7, the V gene TRBV3-1, with D maybe TRBD2 (5 bases). Trimming took 6 bases from V and 6 from J, leaving 15 bases between them. Germline CDR1 and CDR2: LGHDT and YNNKEL (reference sequence). The CDR3 has 13 amino acids. CDR3 nucleotide sequence: TGTGCCAGCAGTTTTGCTGCGGGCTCCGAGCAGTACTTC. This translates into CASSFAAGSEQYF.

This chain connects TRBV11-2 to TRBJ1-2; D ambiguous. The CDR3 runs to 12 residues. Germline CDR1 reads SGHAT; CDR2 reads FQNNGV. V dropped 1 base and J dropped 7 bases, with 7 bases sitting between them. In DNA, the CDR3 is TGTGCCAGCAGCTTAGGTTTAGGTGGCTACACCTTC. Translated, it gives CASSLGLGGYTF.

The chain recombines TRBV10-2 with TRBJ1-1; 9 bases agree with TRBD1. The CDR3 spans 15 residues. Per germline, CDR1 WSHSY and CDR2 SAAADI. The V segment lost 7 bases and the J segment 0 bases; nucleotides outside the gene matches: 6. The chain's CDR3 is CASTWTGVMNTEAFF. The CDR3 coding sequence is TGCGCCAGCACTTGGACAGGGGTCATGAACACTGAAGCTTTCTTT.

This chain connects TRBV7-9 to TRBJ2-3; tentatively, D is TRBD1 (6 bases). Between the trimmed V and J ends, which lost 4 bases and 3 bases, there was a span of 23 bases. The CDR3 runs to 18 residues. Germline CDR1 is SEHNR and CDR2 is FQNEAQ (reference sequence). The chain's CDR3 is CASSSGNTGNKLTDTQYF. In DNA form, the CDR3 reads TGTGCCAGCAGCTCCGGAAATACAGGGAATAAATTGACAGATACGCAGTATTTT.

The chain couples TRBV27 to TRBJ2-1, with 7 bases that match TRBD1. The V gene end was trimmed by 6 bases and the J gene end by 5 bases; junction bases not matched to a gene: 10. CDR1 is MNHEY and CDR2 is SMNVEV in the germline V gene (reference sequence). The CDR3 extends over 15 amino acids. CDR3 nucleotides: TGTGCCAGCAGCCTCGACAGGGTCCGAGACAATGAGCAGTTCTTC. This sequence encodes CASSLDRVRDNEQFF.

V usage is TRBV12-3 or TRBV12-4 and J usage is TRBJ2-1, with 12 positions matching TRBD2. The CDR3 is 16 residues long. With 5 bases clipped from V and 5 bases from J, the junction kept 7 bases outside the gene matches. The CDR3, as DNA: TGTGCCAGCAGTCCGATCGGACTAGCGGGAAACAATGAGCAGTTCTTC. Translated, it gives CASSPIGLAGNNEQFF.